A selection of T cell receptor beta chains follows, all from one sample in a study of read filtering for tumor transcriptome and immune sequencing. TCRdb reanalysed the reads using MiXCR and keeps one entry per CDR3 protein. The table records about 39,000 distinct CDR3 sequences, 13% to 15% of them present only once. The sequenced material came from a population of CD138-negative cells sorted from bone marrow. The receptors derive from a donor aged 40 or older with multiple myeloma. The CDR3 runs from the conserved cysteine through the conserved F or W. D genes are given only for firm matches. Not all rows give a size; the values are once, few, many and, for expanded clones, a class.

TRBJ2-7,many,-,TRBV5-6,TGTGCCAGCAGCTTGGGGGCAGTCCCTTCGAAGCAGTACTTC,CASSLGAVPSKQYF
TRBJ2-7,-,-,TRBV11-2,TGTGCCAGCAGTCGATCGGCCCGGGACCTTACGACCTACGAGCAGTACTTC,CASSRSARDLTTYEQYF
TRBJ2-7,many,TRBD1,TRBV5-6,TGTGCCAGCAGCTTTGGGACAGGGTCCTCCTACGAGCAGTACTTC,CASSFGTGSSYEQYF
TRBJ2-7,many,TRBD1,TRBV30,TGTGCCTGGCCCATGGACAGGGCCGTTATTTACGAGCAGTACTTC,CAWPMDRAVIYEQYF
TRBJ1-2,many,TRBD1,TRBV7-9,TGTGCCAGCAGCGCCTGGGACAGGCCGGCTGGCTACACCTTC,CASSAWDRPAGYTF
TRBJ2-7,-,-,TRBV7-2,TGTGCCAGCAGCCCAAGGACCGTTGCCAGCTCCTACGAGCAGTACTTC,CASSPRTVASSYEQYF
TRBJ1-5,many,-,TRBV20-1,TGCAGTGCAGAAGGCAGGTCGAAAAATCAGCCCCAGCATTTT,CSAEGRSKNQPQHF
TRBJ2-4,few,-,TRBV20-1,TGCAGTGCAGGGCAACTAGCCAAAAACGTTCAGTACTTC,CSAGQLAKNVQYF
TRBJ1-3,many,TRBD1,TRBV7-9,TGTGCCAGCAGCTTAGGGGACAGCCGATCTGGAAACACCATATATTTT,CASSLGDSRSGNTIYF
TRBJ2-7,many,TRBD1,TRBV29-1,TGCAGCGCCCCGGGACAGGTCAGCTCCTACGAGCAGTACTTC,CSAPGQVSSYEQYF
TRBJ1-1,medium-sized,-,TRBV5-1,TGCGCCAGCAGCTTGTCCCTGAGCAGGGTCCCTCGGGCTTTCTTT,CASSLSLSRVPRAFF
TRBJ2-1,medium-sized,-,TRBV27,TGTGCCAGCAGCAGTCTTGCGGTTTTCTCCTACAATGAGCAGTTCTTC,CASSSLAVFSYNEQFF
TRBJ2-3,many,TRBD2,TRBV3-1,TGTGCCAGCAGCCCTCAACTTCTAGCGGGAGGGCCTACCGATACGCAGTATTTT,CASSPQLLAGGPTDTQYF
TRBJ1-1,many,TRBD1,TRBV5-1,TGCGCCAGCAGCTTGATGGACAGGGCCACTGAAGCTTTCTTT,CASSLMDRATEAFF
TRBJ2-7,many,-,TRBV9,TGTGCCAGCAGCTCCGGGACCGATCCCTACGAGCAGTACTTC,CASSSGTDPYEQYF
TRBJ2-7,many,-,TRBV13,TGTGCCAGCAGCTCATGGACCCTCGCCGAGCAGTACTTC,CASSSWTLAEQYF
TRBJ1-3,many,TRBD1,TRBV5-1,TGCGCCAGCAGCTTTGGGGGACAGTCTATTGGAAACACCATATATTTT,CASSFGGQSIGNTIYF
TRBJ1-1,many,TRBD1,TRBV5-1,TGCGCCAGCAGCGGAACAGGGGCAAACACTGAAGCTTTCTTT,CASSGTGANTEAFF
TRBJ1-4,many,-,TRBV11-2,TGTGCCAGCAGCCCGTCGGGACACCATAATGAAAAACTGTTTTTT,CASSPSGHHNEKLFF
TRBJ2-2,many,-,TRBV18,TGTGCCAGCTCACCACTGGGGGAAGCCGGGGAGCTGTTTTTT,CASSPLGEAGELFF
TRBJ1-4,many,-,TRBV11-2,TGTGCCAGCAGCTCATATAGGCCACCGCATAGGGAAAAACTGTTTTTT,CASSSYRPPHREKLFF
TRBJ2-2,many,-,TRBV15,TGTGCCACCAGCAGAGAGCGGGACACCGGGGAGCTGTTTTTT,CATSRERDTGELFF